Presented here are 18 T cell receptor beta chains from one specimen sequenced in a study of cytomegalovirus exposure and HLA in healthy donors. Primers for the PCR totalled 60 Vbeta and 13 Jbeta. Profiling relied on immunoSEQ multiplex PCR, and the TCRdb table lists in-frame clones only, not all of them. The table shows about 67,000 clones, with 55% to 80% occurring only once. The sample taken for sequencing was PBMCs. Receptor source: a woman aged 25-40 years in good health and CMV-seronegative.

The chain uses TRBV7-6 and TRBJ2-5; D gene unclear. There are 14 residues in the CDR3. The germline gives CDR1 SGHVS, CDR2 FNYEAQ. The germline V and J ends were trimmed by 5 bases and 4 bases, with 14 bases remaining between them. The DNA of the CDR3 is TGTGCCAGCAGCCGTGTGAGCGCTGGAGAGACCCAGTACTTC. It codes for CASSRVSAGETQYF.

This clone was found a few times. The rearrangement joins TRBV2 to TRBJ2-1; a weak D match, TRBD2 (5 bases). The V gene's germline CDR1 is SNHLY and CDR2 FYNNEI. V was clipped by 4 bases and J by 3 bases, with 10 bases between them. This CDR3 region has 14 residues. Here the CDR3 reads CASSVTGDYNEQFF. CDR3 sequence (DNA): TGTGCCAGCAGTGTTACCGGGGACTACAATGAGCAGTTCTTC.

The V call is TRBV18, the J call TRBJ2-3; 12 bases map to TRBD1. V lost 6 bases and J lost 4; bases outside the gene matches: 5. The length of the CDR3 is 15 residues. Germline V CDR1 and CDR2: KGHSH, LQKENI. DNA of the CDR3: TGTGCCAGCTCGTCCGGGACAGGGGGCGCAGATACGCAGTATTTT. As protein: CASSSGTGGADTQYF.

The chain carries TRBV7-6 and TRBJ2-1; 8 bases line up with TRBD1. V lost 5 bases, J lost 7 bases, and 7 bases stayed unmatched. CDR3 length: 14 amino acids. Germline values: CDR1 SGHVS, CDR2 FNYEAQ. In nucleotides, the CDR3 is TGTGCCAGCAGCCTCGACAGGGGAAGGAATGAGCAGTTCTTC. Translating gives CASSLDRGRNEQFF.

The V call is TRBV7-8, the J call TRBJ2-3; TRBD2 matches at 8 bases. Germline assignment: CDR1 SGHVS and CDR2 FQNEAQ. J was trimmed by 1 base and V by 5 bases; bases with no gene match: 8. The CDR3 is 16 residues long. This chain's CDR3 is CASSLIAGSGTDTQYF. The CDR3 DNA reads TGTGCCAGCAGCCTCATAGCGGGGTCTGGCACAGATACGCAGTATTTT.

This clone has a handful of counts. This chain joins TRBV7-2 and TRBJ1-2, with 8 bases lining up with TRBD1. CDR3 size: 16 residues. Losses at the gene ends were 2 bases for V and 8 bases for J; bases not matched to a gene: 13. Germline V lookup: CDR1 SGHTA, CDR2 FQGNSA. CDR3 in DNA: TGTGCCAGCAGCTTACAACCTTTTCAGGGGGCGGGAGGCTACACCTTC. It codes for CASSLQPFQGAGGYTF.

This chain links TRBV7-3 with TRBJ1-6; D is ambiguous. Per the germline V gene, CDR1 is SGHTA and CDR2 is FQGTGA. This CDR3 spans 13 amino acids. V was clipped by 5 bases and J by 8 bases, with 10 bases between them. CDR3 in amino acids: CASSATADSPLHF. The CDR3 DNA reads as TGTGCCAGCAGCGCCACCGCGGATTCACCCCTCCACTTT.

The J gene is TRBJ1-1, the V gene TRBV12-5; D is uncertain. The germline V and J ends were trimmed by 3 bases and 5 bases, with 7 bases remaining between them. Germline lookup yields CDR1 LGHNT and CDR2 FRNRAP. CDR3 length: 12 residues. CDR3 sequence (DNA): TGTGCTAGTGGTTTCGGTAGAACTGAAGCTTTCTTT. Translation: CASGFGRTEAFF.

In its sample, this clone was seen a few times. The chain carries TRBV7-2 and TRBJ2-3, with 9 bases aligning to TRBD2. The CDR3 length is 15 residues. Unmatched junction bases numbered 5, after V lost 2 bases and J lost 5 bases. From germline, CDR1 is SGHTA and CDR2 FQGNSA. The CDR3, as DNA: TGTGCCAGCAGCTTAAGCTGGACTAGCGTAGATACGCAGTATTTT. Translated, it gives CASSLSWTSVDTQYF.

Only one count was recorded for this clone. This chain connects TRBV5-1 to TRBJ2-7; the match to TRBD1 covers 9 bases. This CDR3 has 16 residues. V was clipped by 4 bases and J by 1 base; unmatched bases: 9. CDR1 is SGHRS and CDR2 is YFSETQ in the germline V gene. The CDR3 DNA sequence: TGCGCCAGCAGCGCCCAGACAGGGGGGTGGTCCTACGAGCAGTACTTC. It encodes CASSAQTGGWSYEQYF.

The CDR3 DNA reads as TGTGCCACCAGCAGAAGGACAGGGGAGGGCACTGAAGCTTTCTTT. This gives the protein CATSRRTGEGTEAFF. The rearrangement uses TRBV15 and TRBJ1-1, with TRBD1 matching over 9 bases. Germline CDR1 reads LNHNV; CDR2 reads YYDKDF (reference sequence). The CDR3 contains 15 residues. After removal of 2 bases from V and 4 bases from J, the junction contained 5 bases not matched to a gene.

This chain uses TRBV2 with TRBJ2-1; possible D gene TRBD1, 6 bases. Germline values: CDR1 SNHLY, CDR2 FYNNEI. The length of the CDR3 is 13 residues. Trimming shortened V by 6 bases and J by 9 bases, and 15 bases separated the two germline ends. The CDR3 DNA is TGTGCCAGCAGCCTCGGACAGATGGGTGAGCAGTTCTTC. It encodes CASSLGQMGEQFF.

The chain links TRBV5-1 to TRBJ2-5, with D possibly being TRBD2 (6 bases). Judging by the DNA end, TRBJ2-7 fits better; the J call may be wrong. CDR3 size: 14 residues. The V gene's germline CDR1 is SGHRS and CDR2 YFSETQ. The CDR3 is CASSRDSSSYEQYF. CDR3 in DNA: TGCGCCAGCAGCCGGGACTCATCCTCCTACGAGCAGTACTTC.

This clone was detected only a few times. Other DNA sequences of this sample code for an identical CDR3. The V gene is TRBV19, the J gene TRBJ1-3; D is unresolved. This CDR3 has 14 residues. Trimming cost V 2 bases and J 1 base, with 6 bases left between them. Germline loops: CDR1 LNHDA, CDR2 SQIVND (reference sequence). The CDR3: CASSISGSGNTIYF. DNA for the CDR3: TGTGCCAGTAGTATAAGCGGTTCTGGAAACACCATATATTTT.

This clone was recorded a few times. Here the CDR3 reads CAWSGGNYGYTF. The CDR3 nucleotides are TGTGCCTGGAGCGGGGGAAACTATGGCTACACCTTC. The chain combines TRBV30 with TRBJ1-2; tentatively, D is TRBD1 (5 bases). From germline, CDR1 is GTSNPN and CDR2 SVGIG (reference sequence). The CDR3 sequence is 12 residues long. V shed 3 bases and J shed 2 bases, with 7 bases lying between them.

The J gene is TRBJ1-3, the V gene TRBV6-1, with D maybe TRBD1 (5 bases). Between the trimmed V and J ends, which lost 1 base and 4 bases, there was a span of 11 bases. Germline CDR1 is MNHNS and CDR2 is SASEGT. This CDR3 is 15 amino acids long. CDR3 in amino acids: CASSEVGVRGNTIYF. CDR3 coding DNA: TGTGCCAGCAGTGAAGTAGGGGTTCGCGGAAACACCATATATTTT.

The chain couples TRBV2 to TRBJ2-3; the match to TRBD2 covers 13 bases. The V segment lost 0 bases and the J segment 6 bases; nucleotides outside the gene matches: 3. CDR3 size: 16 residues. Looked up from germline, CDR1 is SNHLY and CDR2 is FYNNEI. CDR3 nucleotides: TGTGCCAGCAGTGAAGCACTAGCGGGGGGGTGGGATACGCAGTATTTT. Its protein is CASSEALAGGWDTQYF. The full variable domain, with the rest looked up from reference TRBV2 and TRBJ2-3, is EPEVTQTPSHQVTQMGQEVILRCVPISNHLYFYWYRQILGQKVEFLVSFYNNEISEKSEIFDDQFSVERPDGSNFTLKIRSTKLEDSAMYFCASSEALAGGWDTQYFGPGTRLTVL.

V and J are TRBV5-4 and TRBJ2-3; perhaps TRBD1 as D (6 bases). The CDR3 sequence is 15 residues long. Germline loops: CDR1 SGHNT, CDR2 YYREEE (reference sequence). Trimming took off 4 bases at V and 2 bases at J, with 14 bases between the two ends. The CDR3 loop is CASSGDLGATDTQYF. Written as DNA, the CDR3 is TGTGCCAGCAGCGGCGATTTGGGGGCCACAGATACGCAGTATTTT. Full variable domain (missing parts from reference TRBV5-4 and TRBJ2-3): ETGVTQSPTHLIKTRGQQVTLRCSSQSGHNTVSWYQQALGQGPQFIFQYYREEENGRGNFPPRFSGLQFPNYSSELNVNALELDDSALYLCASSGDLGATDTQYFGPGTRLTVL.